One sample yielded the 15 T cell receptor beta chains listed below, sequenced in a study of T-cell reconstitution after alpha-beta-depleted transplantation in children. Unique molecular identifiers were incorporated into the prepared TCRbeta library. TCRdb analysed the PCR reads with MiXCR anew, one entry per CDR3 protein. The repertoire holds some 600,000 distinct CDR3 sequences, with 13% as singletons. The sample here was PBMCs, mostly from graft donor cells, taken 360 days after TCRalphabeta/CD19-depleted stem cell transplant. The receptors come from a male patient aged 10 to 17 who had a stem cell transplant for acute myeloid leukemia, so the T cells may come from the graft donor.

This clonotype was counted only a few times. The V call is TRBV20-1, the J call TRBJ2-7; 7 bases are shared with TRBD1. The germline V gene encodes CDR1 DFQATT and CDR2 SNEGSKA (reference sequence). The junction had 10 bases not matched to a gene; V was cut back by 8 bases and J by 0 bases. This CDR3 has 14 amino acids. CDR3: CSPGGQVLSYEQYF. The CDR3 coding sequence is TGCAGTCCAGGAGGACAGGTCCTCTCCTACGAGCAGTACTTC.

This clonotype has at least ten counts. The V and J genes are TRBV12-3 or TRBV12-4 and TRBJ1-1; no clear D gene. The V gene lost 2 bases and the J gene lost 1 base, with 8 bases spanning the gap. The CDR3 is 14 residues long. This CDR3 reads CASSLKGTNTEAFF. The DNA for the CDR3 is TGTGCCAGCAGTTTAAAAGGAACGAACACTGAAGCTTTCTTT.

V and J are TRBV9 and TRBJ2-7; D perhaps matches TRBD1 (5 bases). V was cut by 0 bases and J by 5 bases, with 18 bases left in between. CDR1 is SGDLS and CDR2 is YYNGEE in the germline V gene. The CDR3 has 16 residues. CDR3 DNA: TGTGCCAGCAGCGTAGTCGGACAAACTCCCGTGGACGAGCAGTACTTC. Encoded protein: CASSVVGQTPVDEQYF.

CDR3 in amino acids: CARARLAGGASYEQYF. In DNA, the CDR3 is TGTGCCAGGGCCCGACTAGCGGGAGGGGCCTCTTACGAGCAGTACTTC. V usage is TRBV2 and J usage is TRBJ2-7, with 14 bases that match TRBD2. V gave up 9 bases and J gave up 4 bases; unmatched junction bases: 11. Per the germline V gene, CDR1 is SNHLY and CDR2 is FYNNEI. The CDR3 has 16 residues.

This clonotype occurred a few times. The chain joins TRBV12-3 or TRBV12-4 to TRBJ2-1; 8 positions agree with TRBD2. The J segment lost 0 bases and the V segment lost 3 bases, leaving 4 bases of the junction unmatched. CDR3 length: 16 amino acids. CDR3 bases: TGTGCCAGCAGTTTCGGGACTAGGGTCTCCTACAATGAGCAGTTCTTC. This encodes CASSFGTRVSYNEQFF.

This clonotype was seen only a few times. The chain employs TRBV29-1 and TRBJ2-1, with 10 bases matching TRBD2. The CDR3 is 15 residues long. The V segment lost 4 bases and the J segment 3 bases; nucleotides outside the gene matches: 6. Per germline, CDR1 SQVTM and CDR2 ANQGSEA. The CDR3 reads CSVAFPSGSYNEQFF. The CDR3 DNA reads as TGCAGCGTTGCCTTCCCTAGCGGGAGCTACAATGAGCAGTTCTTC.

The chain uses TRBV4-3 and TRBJ2-3; no definite D call. The germline CDR1 and CDR2 sequences are LGHNA and YSLEER. The ends were cut back, 3 bases at V and 4 bases at J, with 8 bases in the middle. CDR3 length: 13 residues. The DNA for the CDR3 is TGCGCCAGCAGCCACGTAGGGCCAGATACGCAGTATTTT. Translating it yields CASSHVGPDTQYF.

In its sample, this clonotype was seen many times. The V call is TRBV3-1, the J call TRBJ2-1, with 8 bases that match TRBD2. The CDR3 is 15 amino acids. CDR1 is LGHDT, CDR2 YNNKEL, per germline (reference sequence). V lost 0 bases and J lost 5; bases outside the gene matches: 3. The CDR3, as DNA: TGTGCCAGCAGCCAAGAAATAGCGGGACACAATGAGCAGTTCTTC. Translation: CASSQEIAGHNEQFF.

The chain combines TRBV28 with TRBJ2-6; D ambiguous. Germline loops: CDR1 MDHEN, CDR2 SYDVKM. The CDR3 has 15 amino acids. Deletions cut 2 bases from V and 0 bases from J, with 5 bases between. The CDR3 DNA reads as TGTGCCAGCAGTTTACGCTTCTCTGGGGCCAACGTCCTGACTTTC. Residues: CASSLRFSGANVLTF.

A remark on this clonotype: A junction boundary mismatches the germline segment, possibly from a read error. The chain recombines TRBV5-1 with TRBJ1-4, with D possibly matching TRBD1 (6 bases). From germline, CDR1 is SGHRS and CDR2 YFSETQ. This CDR3 is 12 amino acids long. Here the CDR3 reads CASSLPGEKLSF. The CDR3 DNA reads TGCGCCAGCAGCCTCCCAGGGGAAAAACTGTCTTTT.

The CDR3 DNA follows: TGTGCCAGCAGATCGACAGGAGTTAGCAATCAGCCCCAGCATTTT. Its protein is CASRSTGVSNQPQHF. The chain uses TRBV28 and TRBJ1-5; D is possibly TRBD1 (6 bases). Trimming shortened V by 6 bases and J by 0 bases, and 12 bases separated the two germline ends. CDR1 is MDHEN, CDR2 SYDVKM, per germline. This CDR3 spans 15 amino acids.

The CDR3 region is CASSDRDRVHRRSYNEQFF. Here the CDR3 DNA reads TGTGCCAGCAGCGACCGGGACCGCGTACACCGCCGCTCCTACAATGAGCAGTTCTTC. The V call is TRBV11-2, the J call TRBJ2-1; either TRBD1 or TRBD2 may fit D (5 bases each). The CDR3 totals 19 residues. Looked up from germline, CDR1 is SGHAT and CDR2 is FQNNGV. The V and J ends lost 5 bases and 0 bases respectively, with 23 bases between them.

The chain links TRBV20-1 to TRBJ2-7; either TRBD1 or TRBD2 may fit D (6 bases each). Germline V CDR1 and CDR2: DFQATT, SNEGSKA (reference sequence). V was clipped by 4 bases and J by 0 bases, with 19 bases between them. The CDR3 sequence is 16 residues long. This CDR3 reads CSATSESWGASYEQYF. For the CDR3, the DNA is TGCAGTGCTACTAGCGAGAGCTGGGGGGCCTCCTACGAGCAGTACTTC.

This clonotype was counted a few times. The V call is TRBV7-6, the J call TRBJ2-3; D gene unclear. CDR3 length equals 13 residues. Germline CDR1 and CDR2: SGHVS and FNYEAQ. The V end lost 4 bases, the J end lost 6 bases, and 11 bases lay between the germline ends. The CDR3 region is CASSSGAEDTQYF. The CDR3 bases are TGTGCCAGCAGCTCGGGCGCAGAGGATACGCAGTATTTT.

The chain recombines TRBV4-3 with TRBJ1-5; D is unresolved. Trimming removed 1 base at V and 1 base at J, with 8 bases between. This CDR3 is built from 15 residues. Germline assignment: CDR1 LGHNA and CDR2 YSLEER. The CDR3 bases are TGCGCCAGCAGCCAAGTTAGGGCGAGCAATCAGCCCCAGCATTTT. As protein: CASSQVRASNQPQHF.